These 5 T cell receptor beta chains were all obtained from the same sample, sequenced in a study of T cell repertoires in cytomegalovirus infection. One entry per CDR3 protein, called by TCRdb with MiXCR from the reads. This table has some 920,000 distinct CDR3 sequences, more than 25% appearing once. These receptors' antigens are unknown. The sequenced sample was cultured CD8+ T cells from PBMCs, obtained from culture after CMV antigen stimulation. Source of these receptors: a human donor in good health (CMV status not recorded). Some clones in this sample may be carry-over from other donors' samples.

The CDR3 reads CASSSQQGLEETQYF. The CDR3 DNA follows: TGTGCCAGCAGTTCCCAACAGGGGTTGGAAGAGACCCAGTACTTC. This chain links TRBV28 with TRBJ2-5; 7 bases map to TRBD1. The V segment lost 4 bases and the J segment 3 bases; nucleotides outside the gene matches: 8. Germline CDR1 is MDHEN and CDR2 is SYDVKM. This CDR3 contains 15 residues.

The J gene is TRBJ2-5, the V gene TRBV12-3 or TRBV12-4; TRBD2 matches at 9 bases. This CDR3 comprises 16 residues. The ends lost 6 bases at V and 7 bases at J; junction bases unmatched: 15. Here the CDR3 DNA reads TGTGCCAGCAGCCCCGGACTAGCGAGGGGGCGGGGGACCCAGTACTTC. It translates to CASSPGLARGRGTQYF.

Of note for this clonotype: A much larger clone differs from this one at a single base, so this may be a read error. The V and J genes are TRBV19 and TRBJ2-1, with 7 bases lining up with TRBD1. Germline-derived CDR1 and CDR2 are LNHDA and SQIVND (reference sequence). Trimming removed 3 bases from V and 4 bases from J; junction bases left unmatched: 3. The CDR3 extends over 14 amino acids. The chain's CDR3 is CASSIGTAYNEQFF. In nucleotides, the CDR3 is TGTGCCAGTAGTATCGGGACAGCTTACAATGAGCAGTTCTTC.

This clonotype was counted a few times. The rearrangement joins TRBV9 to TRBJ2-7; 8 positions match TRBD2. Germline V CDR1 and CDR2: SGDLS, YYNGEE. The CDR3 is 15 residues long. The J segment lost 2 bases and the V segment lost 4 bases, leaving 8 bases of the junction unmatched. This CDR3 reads CASSPRGGRPYEQYF. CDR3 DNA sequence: TGTGCCAGCAGCCCCCGGGGGGGCAGGCCCTACGAGCAGTACTTC.

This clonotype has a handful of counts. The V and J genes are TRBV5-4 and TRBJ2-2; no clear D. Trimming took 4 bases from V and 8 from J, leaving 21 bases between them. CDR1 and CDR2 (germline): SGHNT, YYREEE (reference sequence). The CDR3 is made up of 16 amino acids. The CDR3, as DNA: TGTGCCAGCAGCCTTTCCGTTGCCTCCAGCTGGGGGGAGCTGTTTTTT. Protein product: CASSLSVASSWGELFF.